Included here is one T cell receptor (beta chain) sequence, with context. Its target is not known. These data come from a study of human CD8 memory T cell subsets. The CDR3 runs to 14 residues. It was from duplicate vials of 150,000 sorted CD8+ T cells per subset that RNA came. Study outcomes and limitations: Stem-like memory and precursor exhausted T cells were similarly highly diverse; effector memory cells were not.

Scientists made TCR beta libraries using UMI-labeled 5' RACE. TCRdb re-analyzed the 5' RACE reads; it lists each CDR3 protein once, without DNA. The sample includes about 20,000 distinct CDR3 sequences. V is TRBV21-1 and J is TRBJ2-7; TCRdb calls TRBD1, which cannot be checked without DNA. TRBV21-1 counts as a pseudogene. Material for sequencing was CD8+ T cells from PBMCs. The clonotype comes from a human donor in good health. CDR3 in amino acids: CASSTTGSPYEQYF.